These T cell receptor beta chains were read from a single sample in a study of CD8+CD57+ T cells in acquired aplastic anemia. TCRdb reanalysed the reads using MiXCR and keeps one entry per CDR3 protein. The sample carries 120,000 or so distinct CDR3 sequences, 48% recorded once. Material: sorted CD4+, CD8+, or CD8+CD57+ T cells (not recorded which) from PBMCs. These receptors all stem from a human donor in good health, serving as a control. CDR3s include the opening cysteine and the closing phenylalanine or tryptophan. The D gene is left open where the match is weak. Only part of the rows carry a size: once, few, many, or a class if the clone is expanded.

clone size: once
J gene: TRBJ1-2
D gene: NA
V gene: TRBV20-1
CDR3 DNA: TGCAGTGCTAGAGAGCCGGGATCTTGGGGCTACACCTTC
CDR3 protein: CSAREPGSWGYTF

clone size: NA
J gene: TRBJ2-3
D gene: TRBD2
V gene: TRBV7-7
CDR3 DNA: TGTGCCAGCACTTTTAGATTGGGGGGGGTAGGCACAGATACGCAGTATTTT
CDR3 protein: CASTFRLGGVGTDTQYF

clone size: NA
J gene: TRBJ1-2
D gene: NA
V gene: TRBV11-1
CDR3 DNA: TGTGCCAGCAGCTCACAGGCCCTAACTAACTATGGCTACACCTTC
CDR3 protein: CASSSQALTNYGYTF

clone size: NA
J gene: TRBJ2-1
D gene: NA
V gene: TRBV19
CDR3 DNA: TGTGCCAGTAGTCCGGGGGGCGCGGGGTACAATGAGCAGTTCTTC
CDR3 protein: CASSPGGAGYNEQFF

clone size: many
J gene: TRBJ2-7
D gene: NA
V gene: TRBV12-3/TRBV12-4
CDR3 DNA: TGTGCCAGCAGTTTATTGGGCCGAGGCTACGAGCAGTACTTC
CDR3 protein: CASSLLGRGYEQYF

clone size: NA
J gene: TRBJ2-5
D gene: NA
V gene: TRBV7-3
CDR3 DNA: TGTGCCAGCAGCCTAAAGACCGGGACCCAGTACTTC
CDR3 protein: CASSLKTGTQYF

clone size: NA
J gene: TRBJ2-3
D gene: TRBD2
V gene: TRBV11-1
CDR3 DNA: TGTGCCAGCACCCCGGGAGGGGGGCTCACAGATACGCAGTATTTT
CDR3 protein: CASTPGGGLTDTQYF

clone size: many
J gene: TRBJ2-3
D gene: TRBD2
V gene: TRBV5-1
CDR3 DNA: TGCGCCAGCAGCCCGGGAGGGGCAGATACGCAGTATTTT
CDR3 protein: CASSPGGADTQYF

clone size: NA
J gene: TRBJ2-2
D gene: TRBD1
V gene: TRBV4-1
CDR3 DNA: TGCGCCAGCAGCCAAGTGGTGTCGAGACAGGGGGCGCGTGGCGGGGAGCTGTTTTTT
CDR3 protein: CASSQVVSRQGARGGELFF

clone size: NA
J gene: TRBJ1-2
D gene: NA
V gene: TRBV10-2
CDR3 DNA: TGCGCCAGCAGTGCGGCCCCGGAGAGAGGCTACACCTTC
CDR3 protein: CASSAAPERGYTF

clone size: NA
J gene: TRBJ1-6
D gene: NA
V gene: TRBV7-9
CDR3 DNA: TGTGCCAGCAGCCTACAGGTTGACTCACCCCTCCACTTT
CDR3 protein: CASSLQVDSPLHF

clone size: NA
J gene: TRBJ2-5
D gene: TRBD2
V gene: TRBV2
CDR3 DNA: TGTGCCACCTTTGGACTAGCGGGGGATTGGCAAGAGACCCAGTACTTC
CDR3 protein: CATFGLAGDWQETQYF

clone size: few
J gene: TRBJ2-1
D gene: NA
V gene: TRBV20-1
CDR3 DNA: TGCAGTGCTAGAGGCTGGGGGGCCTACAATGAGCAGTTCTTC
CDR3 protein: CSARGWGAYNEQFF

clone size: NA
J gene: TRBJ2-2
D gene: NA
V gene: TRBV7-9
CDR3 DNA: TGTGCCAGTAGTATCCGGGACGGAGGACCCGGGGAGCTGTTTTTT
CDR3 protein: CASSIRDGGPGELFF

clone size: NA
J gene: TRBJ1-6
D gene: NA
V gene: TRBV19
CDR3 DNA: TGTGCCAGTACAGAGGGGAGCTCCTATAATTCACCCCTCCACTTT
CDR3 protein: CASTEGSSYNSPLHF

clone size: many
J gene: TRBJ2-5
D gene: NA
V gene: TRBV5-1
CDR3 DNA: TGCGCCAGCAGCTTGAACAGCCAAGAGACCCAGTACTTC
CDR3 protein: CASSLNSQETQYF

clone size: NA
J gene: TRBJ1-2
D gene: TRBD1
V gene: TRBV25-1
CDR3 DNA: TGTGCCAGCAGCCCAACTAGGACAGGGGGCGGTGGCTACACCTTC
CDR3 protein: CASSPTRTGGGGYTF

clone size: NA
J gene: TRBJ1-5
D gene: TRBD1
V gene: TRBV2
CDR3 DNA: TGTGCCAGTGACAGGGGGTTTTCTGAGCCCCAGCATTTT
CDR3 protein: CASDRGFSEPQHF

clone size: few
J gene: TRBJ2-3
D gene: TRBD2
V gene: TRBV2
CDR3 DNA: TGTGCCAGCAAGGGACTAGCGGACAGGGATACGCAGTATTTT
CDR3 protein: CASKGLADRDTQYF

clone size: NA
J gene: TRBJ2-7
D gene: TRBD1
V gene: TRBV20-1
CDR3 DNA: TGCAGTGCTAGACCTTCAGGACAGGGCCTCGAGCAGTACTTC
CDR3 protein: CSARPSGQGLEQYF

clone size: many
J gene: TRBJ2-7
D gene: NA
V gene: TRBV12-3/TRBV12-4
CDR3 DNA: TGTGCCAGCAGTCTCACAGGCTTTGGAAGATCCTACGAGCAGTACTTC
CDR3 protein: CASSLTGFGRSYEQYF

clone size: many
J gene: TRBJ2-4
D gene: NA
V gene: TRBV10-3
CDR3 DNA: TGTGCCATCAGTGAGCCCGGGACAGCCAAAAACATTCAGTACTTC
CDR3 protein: CAISEPGTAKNIQYF

clone size: many
J gene: TRBJ2-1
D gene: TRBD2
V gene: TRBV7-3
CDR3 DNA: TGTGCCAGCAGTTTACGGGGACTAGCGGGGGGAGGGGAGCAGTTCTTC
CDR3 protein: CASSLRGLAGGGEQFF

clone size: many
J gene: TRBJ2-1
D gene: NA
V gene: TRBV5-1
CDR3 DNA: TGCGCCAGCAGCTTGGCCCTCGGGATCTCCAATGAGCAGTTCTTC
CDR3 protein: CASSLALGISNEQFF

clone size: many
J gene: TRBJ2-7
D gene: NA
V gene: TRBV5-5
CDR3 DNA: TGTGCCAGCAACTTCAACGGACCCTACGAGCAGTACTTC
CDR3 protein: CASNFNGPYEQYF

clone size: NA
J gene: TRBJ1-1
D gene: NA
V gene: TRBV10-3
CDR3 DNA: TGTGCCATCAGGGCGGGGGGTAACACTGAAGCTTTCTTT
CDR3 protein: CAIRAGGNTEAFF

clone size: NA
J gene: TRBJ1-5
D gene: TRBD1
V gene: TRBV20-1
CDR3 DNA: TGCAGTGCTAGCGACAGGGTCGGTCAGCCCCAGCATTTT
CDR3 protein: CSASDRVGQPQHF

clone size: NA
J gene: TRBJ1-1
D gene: TRBD1
V gene: TRBV20-1
CDR3 DNA: TGCAGTGCTAGCGGGAAGACAGGGGGCACTGAAGCTTTCTTT
CDR3 protein: CSASGKTGGTEAFF

clone size: NA
J gene: TRBJ2-7
D gene: NA
V gene: TRBV2
CDR3 DNA: TGTGCCAGCAGTGAGGGGCAGCCCTACGAGCAGTACTTC
CDR3 protein: CASSEGQPYEQYF

clone size: many
J gene: TRBJ2-5
D gene: NA
V gene: TRBV3-1
CDR3 DNA: TGTGCCAGCAGCCAAACACGGTGGACGGGGGAGACCCAGTACTTC
CDR3 protein: CASSQTRWTGETQYF

clone size: NA
J gene: TRBJ1-2
D gene: TRBD1
V gene: TRBV29-1
CDR3 DNA: TGCAGCGTTGTACACCGCCAGGGGGGTTATGGCTACACCTTC
CDR3 protein: CSVVHRQGGYGYTF

clone size: once
J gene: TRBJ2-7
D gene: TRBD2
V gene: TRBV20-1
CDR3 DNA: TGCAGTGCCAGTAGTATTCGGACTAGCGGGGGCCCCCCGGTAGGCTACGAGCAGTACTTC
CDR3 protein: CSASSIRTSGGPPVGYEQYF

clone size: many
J gene: TRBJ1-4
D gene: TRBD1
V gene: TRBV5-5
CDR3 DNA: TGTGCCAGCAGCTCCCGGGACAGGCTCAATGAAAAACTGTTTTTT
CDR3 protein: CASSSRDRLNEKLFF

clone size: NA
J gene: TRBJ1-1
D gene: NA
V gene: TRBV5-1
CDR3 DNA: TGCGCCAGCAGCTCTGGACAGTTCAACACTGAAGCTTTCTTT
CDR3 protein: CASSSGQFNTEAFF

clone size: few
J gene: TRBJ2-1
D gene: NA
V gene: TRBV2
CDR3 DNA: TGTGCCAGCAGTGAAGAGGGTGTCTCCTACAATGAGCAGTTCTTC
CDR3 protein: CASSEEGVSYNEQFF

clone size: NA
J gene: TRBJ2-7
D gene: NA
V gene: TRBV11-2
CDR3 DNA: TGTGCCAGCAGTACTACAGCGACCTACGAGCAGTACTTC
CDR3 protein: CASSTTATYEQYF